The 5 T cell receptor beta chains given below trace back to one sample, sequenced in a study of PD-1 blockade in classical Hodgkin lymphoma. The method was immunoSEQ multiplex PCR; TCRdb's version includes in-frame clones alone and lacks a portion of them. Of around 92,000 clones in the sample, more than 80% were seen once. Time point noted: cycle 4 day 1 (C4D1), after less than seven weeks of nivolumab. Each and every patient relapsed after autologous stem cell transplantation, and patients got differing brentuximab vedotin exposure. This specimen consisted of peripheral blood mononuclear cells (PBMCs), obtained before the fourth cycle of nivolumab. These receptors were obtained from a human donor with classical Hodgkin lymphoma.

The chain couples TRBV9 to TRBJ2-2; D uncertain. CDR1 is SGDLS and CDR2 is YYNGEE in the germline V gene. Trimming took 0 bases from V and 1 from J, leaving 7 bases between them. The CDR3 contains 15 residues. The CDR3 nucleotides are TGTGCCAGCAGCGTAGGGGCAGGGAACACCGGGGAGCTGTTTTTT. Amino acids: CASSVGAGNTGELFF.

V gene TRBV7-2 combines with J gene TRBJ2-1, with a weak D call TRBD2 (6 bases). Trimming removed 1 base at V and 7 bases at J, with 14 bases between. Germline V gives CDR1 SGHTA, CDR2 FQGNSA. The CDR3 spans 15 residues. This CDR3 reads CASSLEASVRNEQFF. The CDR3 nucleotides are TGTGCCAGCAGCTTAGAAGCTAGCGTGAGGAATGAGCAGTTCTTC.

Only one count was recorded for this clone. CDR3: CASSHTGRDTEAFF. CDR3 sequence (DNA): TGTGCCAGCAGCCACACGGGGAGGGACACTGAAGCTTTCTTT. V gene TRBV16 combines with J gene TRBJ1-1; D unclear. The ends were cut back, 3 bases at V and 3 bases at J, with 11 bases in the middle. The CDR3 is 14 amino acids. Germline-derived CDR1 and CDR2 are KGHSY and FQNENV.

The chain employs TRBV28 and TRBJ2-7; no clear D gene. Germline CDR1 is MDHEN and CDR2 is SYDVKM. The CDR3 is made up of 13 amino acids. V lost 7 bases, J lost 3 bases, and 13 bases lay in between. Here the CDR3 reads CASNRGSLYEQYF. The CDR3 DNA follows: TGTGCCAGCAACCGCGGCTCCCTCTACGAGCAGTACTTC.

This clone has more than one count but fewer than ten. The gene calls are TRBV19 and TRBJ2-1; D assignment may be TRBD1 or TRBD2 (5 bases each). This CDR3 has 15 amino acids. Germline V gene lookup returns CDR1 LNHDA and CDR2 SQIVND (reference sequence). The ends were cut back, 4 bases at V and 8 bases at J, with 18 bases in the middle. CDR3 sequence: CASSKGPYLRHEQFF. For the CDR3, the DNA is TGTGCCAGTAGTAAGGGACCTTATCTCAGGCATGAGCAGTTCTTC.